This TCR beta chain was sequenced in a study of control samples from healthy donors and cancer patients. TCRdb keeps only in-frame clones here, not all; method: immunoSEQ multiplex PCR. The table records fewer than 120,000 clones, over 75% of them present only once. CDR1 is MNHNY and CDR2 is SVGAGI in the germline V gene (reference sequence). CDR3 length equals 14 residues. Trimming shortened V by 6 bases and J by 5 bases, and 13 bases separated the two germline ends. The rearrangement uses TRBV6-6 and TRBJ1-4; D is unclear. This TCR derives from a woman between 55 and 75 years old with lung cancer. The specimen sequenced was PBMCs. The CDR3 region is CASSLHEENEKLFF. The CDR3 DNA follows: TGTGCCAGCAGCTTACATGAAGAGAATGAAAAACTGTTTTTT.